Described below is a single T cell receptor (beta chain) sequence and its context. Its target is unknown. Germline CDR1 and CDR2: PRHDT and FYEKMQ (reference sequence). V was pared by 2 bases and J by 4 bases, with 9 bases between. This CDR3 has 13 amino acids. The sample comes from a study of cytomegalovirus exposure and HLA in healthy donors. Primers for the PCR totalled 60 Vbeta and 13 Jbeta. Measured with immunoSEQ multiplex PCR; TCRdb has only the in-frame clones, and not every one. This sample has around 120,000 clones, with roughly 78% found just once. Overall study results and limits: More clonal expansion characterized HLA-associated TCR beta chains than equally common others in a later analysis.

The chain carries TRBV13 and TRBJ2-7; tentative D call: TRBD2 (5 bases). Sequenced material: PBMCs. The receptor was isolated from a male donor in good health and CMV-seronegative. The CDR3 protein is CASSLNRRYEQYF. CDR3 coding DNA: TGTGCCAGCAGCTTAAATCGGAGGTACGAGCAGTACTTC.